Presented here are 10 T cell receptor beta chains from one specimen sequenced in a study of blood T cell repertoires in COVID-19. TCRdb's copy holds only in-frame clones and misses some; the assay was immunoSEQ multiplex PCR. The sample has under 95,000 clones; 87% are singletons. The sample comprised peripheral blood. The source of these receptors is a woman older than 75 with acute or convalescent COVID-19.

This chain links TRBV7-2 with TRBJ1-3; 7 nucleotides align to TRBD1. Germline V CDR1 and CDR2: SGHTA, FQGNSA. The CDR3 is 16 amino acids. After removal of 5 bases from V and 2 bases from J, the junction contained 9 bases not matched to a gene. The CDR3 DNA is TGTGCCAGCAGCCTTCAGGGGGTATCTACTGGAAACACCATATATTTT. Translated: CASSLQGVSTGNTIYF.

The rearrangement joins TRBV7-2 to TRBJ1-1; tentative D call: TRBD1 (6 bases). V lost 5 bases and J 5 bases, leaving 24 bases between the germline ends. The CDR3 is made up of 17 amino acids. Germline V lookup: CDR1 SGHTA, CDR2 FQGNSA. The DNA for the CDR3 is TGTGCCAGCAGCCAGGCGGCGGATGGGGGGGCGCGGACTGAAGCTTTCTTT. Protein sequence: CASSQAADGGARTEAFF.

This chain links TRBV4-2 with TRBJ2-7, with D hard to call. This CDR3 has 16 amino acids. Per the germline V gene, CDR1 is LGHNA and CDR2 is YNFKEQ. With 0 bases removed from V and 4 bases from J, the gap between germline ends came to 16 bases. CDR3 DNA: TGTGCCAGCAGCCAAGATCCAGCGCCGCCGGCGTACGAGCAGTACTTC. Translating gives CASSQDPAPPAYEQYF.

The J gene is TRBJ2-3, the V gene TRBV29-1; D is perhaps TRBD2 (5 bases). The germline V gene encodes CDR1 SQVTM and CDR2 ANQGSEA. This CDR3 comprises 14 residues. Trimming took off 2 bases at V and 5 bases at J, with 14 bases between the two ends. CDR3 in DNA: TGCAGCGTTGAAACTAGGGTTGGTGTAGATACGCAGTATTTT. Its translation: CSVETRVGVDTQYF.

The chain links TRBV5-6 to TRBJ1-1; D perhaps matches TRBD1 (5 bases). Germline V gives CDR1 SGHDT, CDR2 YYEEEE. V gave up 4 bases and J gave up 0 bases, with 16 bases separating them. There are 16 residues in the CDR3. CDR3 in amino acids: CASSRRAGTMNTEAFF. CDR3 DNA sequence: TGTGCCAGCAGCCGGAGGGCAGGGACCATGAACACTGAAGCTTTCTTT.

The chain joins TRBV5-1 to TRBJ1-4; 9 bases are a match to TRBD1. V lost 6 bases, J lost 7 bases, and 7 bases stayed unmatched. The germline V gene encodes CDR1 SGHRS and CDR2 YFSETQ. The CDR3 runs to 14 residues. In nucleotides, the CDR3 is TGCGCCAGCACCCCCGGGGACAGGGCTGAAAAACTGTTTTTT. It yields the protein CASTPGDRAEKLFF.

V and J are TRBV5-5 and TRBJ2-7; the match to TRBD2 covers 10 bases. Trimming took 4 bases from V and 3 from J; bases not matched to a gene: 7. The germline V gene has CDR1 SGHKS and CDR2 YYEKEE (reference sequence). The CDR3 contains 15 residues. DNA for the CDR3: TGTGCCAGCAGCATAGGGGGACTAGCGTTCTACGAGCAGTACTTC. This translates into CASSIGGLAFYEQYF.

The rearrangement links TRBV4-1 to TRBJ1-1; no definite D call. CDR1 is MGHRA and CDR2 is YSYEKL in the germline V gene. CDR3 length: 18 residues. V lost 0 bases to trimming and J lost 0 bases, with 17 bases between them. The CDR3 sequence is CASSQDLMRHSMNTEAFF. In DNA, the CDR3 is TGCGCCAGCAGCCAAGATTTAATGAGACACTCCATGAACACTGAAGCTTTCTTT.

This rearrangement joins TRBV14 to TRBJ2-1; 12 nucleotides match TRBD2. CDR3 length: 15 amino acids. V shed 4 bases and J 4 bases; nucleotides not matched to a gene: 2. CDR1 is SGHDN and CDR2 is FVKESK in the germline V gene. The CDR3 DNA reads as TGTGCCAGCAGCCGGACTAGCGGGACATACAATGAGCAGTTCTTC. Encoded protein: CASSRTSGTYNEQFF.

This clone was seen a handful of times. This chain links TRBV7-2 with TRBJ2-3, with 11 bases fitting TRBD2. The V and J ends lost 2 bases and 0 bases, in that order; junction bases with no gene match: 4. Germline V gene sequence: CDR1 SGHTA, CDR2 FQGNSA. This CDR3 is 17 amino acids long. The CDR3: CASSLWGTSGSTDTQYF. The DNA for the CDR3 is TGTGCCAGCAGCTTATGGGGGACTAGCGGTAGCACAGATACGCAGTATTTT.